This TCR beta chain emerged from a study of cytomegalovirus exposure and HLA in healthy donors. In the study overall: Of about 400 genotyped donors, more than 70% clustered with self-reported Caucasian donors.

About this clone: Its specificity is unknown.

PCR amplification relied on 60 Vbeta primers (plus 13 Jbeta primers). This table comes from immunoSEQ multiplex PCR, and its TCRdb copy is limited to in-frame clones, with some not included. The sample consists of 120,000 to 150,000 clones, 80% to 90% of them appearing once. Trimming took off 2 bases at V and 4 bases at J, with 17 bases between the two ends. Per the germline V gene, CDR1 is SGHRS and CDR2 is YFSETQ. There are 16 residues in the CDR3. Findings and limits, study-wide: When analyzed later, the rates of TCR association showed variation by HLA locus, with DRB1 the most and HLA-C the fewest.

The sequence came from a woman aged 40 to 50 in good health and CMV-seropositive. The chain is built from TRBV5-1 and TRBJ2-3, with D tentatively TRBD1 (6 bases). The sequencing sample was made of PBMCs. CDR3 sequence: CASSFYRVASADTQYF. The CDR3 DNA sequence: TGCGCCAGCAGCTTCTACAGGGTCGCGTCCGCAGATACGCAGTATTTT.